This T cell receptor (beta chain) was sequenced in a study of blood T cell repertoires in COVID-19. Libraries were prepared by immunoSEQ multiplex PCR; TCRdb keeps only in-frame clonotypes and omits some of them. Here the sample spans 300,000 to 400,000 clones, over 75% being singletons. Recovered status applied to Cohort 3 donors who had two consecutive negative PCRs. It also applied to those with clearance or with symptom resolution. CDR3 length equals 13 residues. Between the trimmed V and J ends, which lost 5 bases and 2 bases, there was a span of 9 bases. Germline V gives CDR1 SGHAT, CDR2 FQNNGV.

The sequenced material came from PBMCs or T cells enriched from blood (not recorded which). The TCR sequence derives from a man between 18 and 29 years old who had recovered from COVID-19. The J gene is TRBJ1-1, the V gene TRBV11-2, with D perhaps TRBD1 (5 bases). CDR3 nucleotide sequence: TGTGCCAGCAGCCTCAGGGAAAACACTGAAGCTTTCTTT. It encodes CASSLRENTEAFF.